The present TCR beta chain was sequenced within a study of Graves' ophthalmopathy and Graves' hyperthyroidism. Overall study: Untreated patients at initial diagnosis provided peripheral blood. Study results and limitations: In blood appeared most of the expanded thyroid clonotypes whose frequency exceeded 0.001.

This clonotype has at least ten counts. What it binds is unknown. The study amplified TCR beta CDR3 regions using RNA transcripts. HTBI primers primed a first-round RT-PCR, and a second-round multiplex PCR followed. One entry per CDR3 protein results from TCRdb running MiXCR on the multiplex PCR reads. In the table there are approximately 330,000 distinct CDR3 sequences, roughly 17% of which are singletons. Physicians reached a diagnosis by relying on clinical symptoms, serum thyroxine, TRAb, thyroid ultrasound and orbital computed tomography. The PBMC fraction was derived from around 9.5 ml of fresh peripheral blood. The CDR3 covers 16 residues. CDR1 is MNHEY and CDR2 is SMNVEV in the germline V gene (reference sequence). Trimming shortened V by 5 bases and J by 1 base, and 17 bases separated the two germline ends.

This chain joins TRBV27 and TRBJ1-1; the D is unclear. The source of this sequence is an adult man with Graves' ophthalmopathy. Material for sequencing was peripheral blood. The CDR3 loop reads CASSPWMDGWNTEAFF. The CDR3 region has the DNA TGTGCCAGCAGTCCCTGGATGGACGGATGGAACACTGAAGCTTTCTTT.